This passage covers 16 T cell receptor beta chains from one sample sequenced in a study of metastatic and nonmetastatic thyroid tumors. Every patient was untreated before thyroid surgery. TCRdb re-called the PCR reads with MiXCR. Of 3,500 to 4,500 clones detected, around a third appear once; the ten largest clones hold under 55%. Sequencing was carried out using adjacent normal tissue. Every receptor here comes from a male donor with papillary thyroid cancer or a benign thyroid nodule (not recorded which). Some clones in this sample may be carry-over from other donors' samples.

This sequence joins TRBV6-1 and TRBJ1-2; possibly TRBD1 for D (5 bases). The CDR3 sequence is 12 residues long. CDR1 is MNHNS and CDR2 is SASEGT in the germline V gene. V was trimmed by 4 bases and J by 7 bases, leaving 10 bases between them. The CDR3 DNA reads as TGTGCCAGCAGTGGTACAGGTGCTGGCTACACCTTC. Protein product: CASSGTGAGYTF.

This clone was counted only a few times. The chain carries TRBV27 and TRBJ2-7; D may be TRBD1 (6 bases). Germline lookup yields CDR1 MNHEY and CDR2 SMNVEV (reference sequence). The CDR3 length is 16 residues. V was clipped by 4 bases and J by 7 bases, with 23 bases between them. The CDR3 protein is CASSSPNRAGSDEQYF. CDR3 sequence (DNA): TGTGCCAGCAGTTCCCCCAACAGGGCAGGGTCGGATGAGCAGTACTTC.

The V call is TRBV9, the J call TRBJ1-1, with D perhaps matching TRBD1 (6 bases). The CDR3 sequence is 15 residues long. The V end was cut by 4 bases, the J end by 1 base, with 14 bases between. CDR1 SGDLS and CDR2 YYNGEE come from the germline V gene. CDR3 region: CASSFQGGQNTEAFF. The CDR3 DNA reads as TGTGCCAGCAGCTTTCAAGGGGGACAGAACACTGAAGCTTTCTTT.

This clone was observed a few times. The chain is built from TRBV6-1 and TRBJ2-1; 8 nucleotides line up with TRBD2. This CDR3 contains 15 residues. J gave up 9 bases and V 5 bases, and 12 bases lay outside the gene matches. The germline CDR1 and CDR2 sequences are MNHNS and SASEGT. As DNA, the CDR3 is TGTGCCAGCAGTCCTTTCGCGAGGACTAGCAGTGAGCAGTTCTTC. Its translation: CASSPFARTSSEQFF.

This clone was observed a handful of times. Mismatch with germline at one junction end may stem from a read error. V gene TRBV28 combines with J gene TRBJ1-2; a possible D gene is TRBD1 (6 bases). CDR1 and CDR2 from the germline V gene are MDHEN and SYDVKM. This CDR3 has 15 residues. The CDR3 DNA follows: TGTGCCGGCAGTGCGGGACAATCCCAAGTGGAGGGCTACACCTTC. Translating gives CAGSAGQSQVEGYTF.

V is TRBV10-1 and J is TRBJ1-5; 10 bases map to TRBD1. The trim removed 6 bases at V and 1 base at J, leaving 18 bases unmatched. CDR1 and CDR2 from the germline V gene are WNHNN and SYGVQD (reference sequence). The CDR3 extends over 20 amino acids. The CDR3 sequence: CASRDRDRGLSLASNQPQHF. In DNA, the CDR3 is TGCGCCAGCAGGGATAGGGACAGGGGACTGTCTCTCGCGAGCAATCAGCCCCAGCATTTT.

This clone was picked up a small number of times. J is TRBJ1-5 and V is TRBV5-1; D remains ambiguous. The CDR3 spans 13 residues. With 1 base removed from V and 7 bases from J, the gap between germline ends came to 9 bases. Germline V gene lookup returns CDR1 SGHRS and CDR2 YFSETQ. Written as DNA, the CDR3 is TGCGCCAGCAGCTTGTCGGGAGACCAGCCCCAGCATTTT. Residues: CASSLSGDQPQHF.

This clone was detected only once. The chain recombines TRBV11-1 with TRBJ2-3, with 7 bases identical to TRBD1. J was trimmed by 1 base and V by 4 bases; bases with no gene match: 11. The CDR3 runs to 17 residues. From germline, CDR1 is SGHAT and CDR2 FQDESV (reference sequence). The CDR3 DNA follows: TGTGCCAGCAGCTCTACCGGGACAGCTCTACGCACAGATACGCAGTATTTT. This encodes CASSSTGTALRTDTQYF.

The chain is built from TRBV7-9 and TRBJ2-7; D is undetermined. Germline-derived CDR1 and CDR2 are SEHNR and FQNEAQ (reference sequence). The CDR3 has 11 amino acids. V was clipped by 5 bases and J by 3 bases, with 5 bases between them. The chain's CDR3 is CASSLNYEQYF. The CDR3 region has the DNA TGTGCCAGCAGCCTCAACTACGAGCAGTACTTC.

As to this clone: The junction shows a germline mismatch at one end, possibly a read error. CDR3 coding DNA: TGTGCCAGCAGTCAAGCAGGGGAAACTTTTTATAGCAATCAGCCCCAGCATTTT. The encoded protein is CASSQAGETFYSNQPQHF. The chain joins TRBV6-1 to TRBJ1-5, with a tentative D call TRBD1 (6 bases). CDR1 MNHNS and CDR2 SASEGT come from the germline V gene. The length of the CDR3 is 18 residues.

In this sample, this clone turned up a few times. This chain connects TRBV6-4 to TRBJ1-1; TRBD1 matches at 7 bases. Germline V CDR1 and CDR2: MRHNA, SNTAGT. The CDR3 runs to 13 residues. Germline trimming cut 10 bases from V and 1 base from J; bases unmatched to any gene: 6. CDR3 bases: TGTGCCACCGACCGGGACAGGAACACTGAAGCTTTCTTT. As protein: CATDRDRNTEAFF.

The rearrangement uses TRBV20-1 and TRBJ2-7, with 9 bases fitting TRBD1. Germline CDR1 DFQATT, CDR2 SNEGSKA (reference sequence). The CDR3 is 14 amino acids. CDR3 coding DNA: TGCAGTGCGTCGGGACAGGGAGAGACCTACGAGCTGTACGTC. Its translation: CSASGQGETYELYV.

The gene calls are TRBV6-2 or TRBV6-3 and TRBJ1-1; D perhaps matches TRBD1 (5 bases). Germline assignment: CDR1 MNHEY and CDR2 SVGEGT. CDR3 length: 12 amino acids. Trimming took off 1 base at V and 10 bases at J, with 10 bases between the two ends. The DNA for the CDR3 is TGTGCCAGCAGTTACTGGGGGTCGATAGCTTTCTTT. Amino acids: CASSYWGSIAFF.

This clone was seen a single time. This chain connects TRBV30 to TRBJ2-1; maybe TRBD1 (6 bases). Germline CDR1 and CDR2: GTSNPN and SVGIG (reference sequence). This CDR3 has 13 residues. The V end was cut by 0 bases, the J end by 13 bases, with 16 bases between. CDR3 nucleotide sequence: TGTGCCTGGAGTGTGACTGATGTCAGGGGACAGTTCTTC. Translated: CAWSVTDVRGQFF.

The chain uses TRBV11-2 and TRBJ1-6; TRBD1 is a possible D gene (5 bases). The length of the CDR3 is 16 residues. Germline V gene lookup returns CDR1 SGHAT and CDR2 FQNNGV. V shed 0 bases and J shed 7 bases, with 13 bases lying between them. The CDR3 bases are TGTGCCAGCAGCTTAGATAGCGAGGGGTGGAATTCACCCCTCCACTTT. Encoded protein: CASSLDSEGWNSPLHF.

The chain has TRBV20-1 and TRBJ1-2; a weak D match, TRBD1 (6 bases). V was clipped by 6 bases and J by 6 bases, with 20 bases between them. Per the germline V gene, CDR1 is DFQATT and CDR2 is SNEGSKA (reference sequence). This CDR3 region has 14 residues. CDR3 region: CSAFRGRWGHGYTF. The DNA for the CDR3 is TGCAGTGCCTTCCGGGGCCGGTGGGGGCATGGCTACACCTTC.